Listed here are 8 T cell receptor beta chains from one sample, sequenced in a study of T-cell reconstitution after alpha-beta-depleted transplantation in children. Unique molecular identifiers were used to barcode this TCRbeta library. TCRdb redid the calling of the PCR reads with MiXCR, one entry per CDR3 protein. The sample has more than 550,000 distinct CDR3 sequences, about 10% seen once. The sequencing here drew on PBMCs from the stem cell graft donor, taken from the stem cell graft. Receptor source: a human donor who donated a stem cell graft to a child with acute myeloid leukemia.

This clonotype came up a few times. The rearrangement joins TRBV4-1 to TRBJ2-1; D is undetermined. The CDR3 length is 15 residues. Germline values: CDR1 MGHRA, CDR2 YSYEKL. V gave up 4 bases and J gave up 4 bases, with 14 bases separating them. The CDR3 loop reads CASSPDPLPYNEQFF. CDR3 DNA: TGCGCCAGCAGCCCCGATCCGCTACCTTACAATGAGCAGTTCTTC.

This clonotype turned up a few times. This chain joins TRBV6-1 and TRBJ2-2; no definite D call. V lost 6 bases and J 3 bases, leaving 8 bases between the germline ends. CDR1 is MNHNS, CDR2 SASEGT, per germline. The CDR3 runs to 13 residues. The DNA of the CDR3 is TGTGCCAGCAGGGACCAGGACACCGGGGAGCTGTTTTTT. It yields the protein CASRDQDTGELFF.

In its sample, this clonotype was seen a few times. The chain links TRBV11-3 to TRBJ2-2; the D gene is possibly TRBD1 (6 bases). V was trimmed by 1 base and J by 5 bases, leaving 11 bases between them. The CDR3 runs 15 residues. Germline loops: CDR1 SGHNT, CDR2 YENEEA. CDR3 sequence: CASSLGGGRTGELFF. CDR3 coding DNA: TGTGCCAGCAGCTTAGGTGGGGGCCGGACCGGGGAGCTGTTTTTT. The whole variable domain, remainder taken from reference TRBV11-3 and TRBJ2-2, is EAGVVQSPRYKIIEKKQPVAFWCNPISGHNTLYWYLQNLGQGPELLIRYENEEAVDDSQLPKDRFSAERLKGVDSTLKIQPAELGDSAVYLCASSLGGGRTGELFFGEGSRLTVL.

The V call is TRBV30, the J call TRBJ2-7; D assignment may be TRBD1 or TRBD2 (5 bases each). The CDR3 totals 11 residues. V was pared by 1 base and J by 10 bases, with 11 bases between. Germline CDR1 and CDR2: GTSNPN and SVGIG (reference sequence). The CDR3 spells CAWSGAGAQYF. The CDR3 DNA reads TGTGCCTGGAGTGGCGCCGGGGCCCAGTACTTC.

Comment on this clonotype: Just one base apart from a much larger clone, this may be a read error. V usage is TRBV5-1 and J usage is TRBJ2-3; D unclear. This CDR3 region has 13 residues. Per the germline V gene, CDR1 is SGHRS and CDR2 is YFSETQ. CDR3 coding DNA: TGCGCCAGCAGCTTGGGGTACACAGATAAGCAGTATTTT. Its translation: CASSLGYTDKQYF.

This clonotype appeared many times. A junction boundary mismatches the germline segment, possibly from a read error. The genes are TRBV27 and TRBJ2-1; D is unresolved. Per the germline V gene, CDR1 is MNHEY and CDR2 is SMNVEV (reference sequence). This CDR3 has 11 amino acids. DNA for the CDR3: TGTGCCAGCAGTCCCGCCGGAAGCGAGGTCTTC. It translates to CASSPAGSEVF.

Details on this clonotype: This sequence may be a read error, since a much larger clone differs from it by one base. The CDR3 DNA follows: TGCGCCAGCAGCCAAGGAGGGGGAGAGGATGGGCAGTTCTTC. This encodes CASSQGGGEDGQFF. V is TRBV4-1 and J is TRBJ2-1, with D perhaps matching TRBD1 (6 bases). This CDR3 is 14 amino acids long. Deletions cut 1 base from V and 12 bases from J, with 16 bases between. Germline V gene lookup returns CDR1 MGHRA and CDR2 YSYEKL.

This clonotype was detected many times. The V gene is TRBV7-2, the J gene TRBJ2-5; 8 nucleotides align to TRBD1. Looked up from germline, CDR1 is SGHTA and CDR2 is FQGNSA. Trimming cost V 6 bases and J 6 bases; bases outside gene matches: 6. The CDR3 sequence is 13 residues long. The CDR3 spells CASSPDRGQTQYF. CDR3 bases: TGTGCCAGCAGTCCAGACAGGGGACAGACCCAGTACTTC.